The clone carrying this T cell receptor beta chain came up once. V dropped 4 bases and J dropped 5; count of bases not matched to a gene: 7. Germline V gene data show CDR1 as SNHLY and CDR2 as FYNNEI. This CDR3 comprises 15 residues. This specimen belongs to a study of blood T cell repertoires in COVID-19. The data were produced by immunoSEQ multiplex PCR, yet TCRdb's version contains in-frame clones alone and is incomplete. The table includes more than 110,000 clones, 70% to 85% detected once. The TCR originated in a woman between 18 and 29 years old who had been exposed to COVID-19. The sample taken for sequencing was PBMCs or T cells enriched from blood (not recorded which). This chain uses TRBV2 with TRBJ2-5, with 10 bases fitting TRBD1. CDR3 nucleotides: TGTGCCAGCAGTGGGCCGGGACAGGGGCCGGAGACCCAGTACTTC. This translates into CASSGPGQGPETQYF.